This T cell receptor (beta chain) was obtained from a study of T cell changes during pregnancy in multiple sclerosis. Sequencing was performed with immunoSEQ multiplex PCR; in TCRdb, only in-frame clones are kept and a portion is missing. The top ten hold less than 1% of the sample, which has approximately 92,000 clones, approximately 93% seen once. The length of the CDR3 is 11 residues. Germline V lookup: CDR1 MDHEN, CDR2 SYDVKM. Trimming removed 3 bases at V and 4 bases at J, with 4 bases between. This receptor was taken from a female donor with multiple sclerosis, enrolled in a pregnancy study. Sample: peripheral blood, taken after pregnancy. The chain recombines TRBV28 with TRBJ2-7, with D hard to call. The CDR3 DNA sequence: TGTGCCAGCAGTTTTCTGTACGAGCAGTACTTC. Its protein is CASSFLYEQYF.